The sequence of this T cell receptor (beta chain) was determined in a study of blood T cell repertoires in COVID-19. Study-wide context: Samples taken during acute and convalescent COVID-19 were collected in the United States, Italy and Spain. T cells, B-cell-depleted T cells, or PBMCs supplied cDNA or gDNA.

The ends were cut back, 0 bases at V and 5 bases at J, with 10 bases in the middle. The CDR3 is made up of 14 amino acids. Looked up from germline, CDR1 is LGHDT and CDR2 is YNNKEL (reference sequence). In the original workflow: Using reference gene primer amplification, nucleated cell counts were estimated. Here immunoSEQ multiplex PCR was the method, and the copy in TCRdb shows in-frame clones only, minus some. V and J calls plus clone size are reproduced from that table; the DNA served to infer D and trimming. This sample has approximately 140,000 clones, with 75% to 90% found just once. This chain uses TRBV3-1 (or the pseudogene TRBV3-2) with TRBJ2-5; D possibly corresponds to TRBD2 (5 bases). Sequenced sample: peripheral blood. The source is a woman in her sixties with active or convalescent COVID-19. The CDR3 region has the DNA TGTGCCAGCAGCCAAGATCTTAGCGATGAGACCCAGTACTTC. The encoded protein is CASSQDLSDETQYF.